This T cell receptor (beta chain) was recorded in a study of blood T cell repertoires in COVID-19. Repertoires were generated with immunoSEQ multiplex PCR, while TCRdb's copy carries only in-frame clones and drops some. This sample has 90,000 to 110,000 clones; roughly 85% occur once, and the top ten carry about 16%. V dropped 7 bases and J dropped 4; count of bases not matched to a gene: 7. CDR1 is SNHLY, CDR2 FYNNEI, per germline. This CDR3 is 14 amino acids long. Sequenced input: peripheral blood. The genes are TRBV2 and TRBJ2-1, with 7 bases identical to TRBD2. The TCR comes from a woman aged 80 or older with acute or convalescent COVID-19. The CDR3 sequence is CASIRDYQYNEQFF. CDR3 nucleotides: TGTGCCAGCATCCGGGACTACCAATACAATGAGCAGTTCTTC.